The 18 T cell receptor beta chains given below trace back to one sample, sequenced in a study of somatic mutations in cytotoxic T cells in rheumatoid arthritis. TCRdb's copy holds only in-frame clones and misses some; the assay was immunoSEQ multiplex PCR. The sample records some 4,200 clones, around three quarters being singletons. Sample: CD8+ T cells sorted from blood. These receptors were taken from an adult with rheumatoid arthritis.

The rearrangement uses TRBV5-1 and TRBJ2-1; no firm D call. This CDR3 spans 16 amino acids. The ends were cut back, 2 bases at V and 0 bases at J, with 12 bases in the middle. The germline V gene has CDR1 SGHRS and CDR2 YFSETQ. CDR3 protein: CASSLGLASSYNEQFF. DNA of the CDR3: TGCGCCAGCAGCTTAGGGCTCGCGAGCTCCTACAATGAGCAGTTCTTC.

This clone was observed a few times. The CDR3 sequence is CASSQVSWRDYGYTF. CDR3 sequence (DNA): TGCGCCAGCAGCCAAGTTAGTTGGAGGGACTATGGCTACACCTTC. The chain uses TRBV4-1 and TRBJ1-2; no firm D call. V lost 1 base and J 3 bases, leaving 12 bases between the germline ends. The CDR3 loop spans 15 amino acids. The germline CDR1 and CDR2 sequences are MGHRA and YSYEKL.

The chain couples TRBV5-6 to TRBJ1-6; no firm D call. The CDR3 runs to 16 residues. Germline lookup yields CDR1 SGHDT and CDR2 YYEEEE. Deletions cut 1 base from V and 4 bases from J, with 12 bases between. This CDR3 reads CASSLYTGPYNSPLHF. DNA of the CDR3: TGTGCCAGCAGCTTGTACACCGGGCCGTATAATTCACCCCTCCACTTT.

The rearrangement uses TRBV9 and TRBJ1-3; a possible D gene is TRBD1 (6 bases). The CDR3 covers 16 residues. Per germline, CDR1 SGDLS and CDR2 YYNGEE. The germline V and J ends were trimmed by 3 bases and 0 bases, with 13 bases remaining between them. The CDR3 loop is CASSAGGDISGNTIYF. The DNA for the CDR3 is TGTGCCAGCAGCGCCGGCGGGGACATCTCTGGAAACACCATATATTTT.

The chain combines TRBV4-2 with TRBJ1-4; 12 nucleotides line up with TRBD1. Trimming cost V 5 bases and J 4 bases; bases outside gene matches: 11. CDR1 and CDR2 (germline): LGHNA, YNFKEQ. This CDR3 is built from 18 residues. This CDR3 reads CASSYYGGTGGSNEKLFF. Here the CDR3 DNA reads TGTGCCAGCAGCTATTATGGAGGGACAGGGGGCAGTAATGAAAAACTGTTTTTT.

The chain couples TRBV27 to TRBJ1-1; a weak D match, TRBD1 (5 bases). The CDR3 is 12 residues long. V shed 7 bases and J shed 7 bases, with 13 bases lying between them. Germline loops: CDR1 MNHEY, CDR2 SMNVEV (reference sequence). The CDR3 nucleotides read TGTGCCAGCATTGGGGGATCACATGAAGCTTTCTTT. Its translation is CASIGGSHEAFF.

The chain combines TRBV7-9 with TRBJ2-5; D gene unclear. The V gene's germline CDR1 is SEHNR and CDR2 FQNEAQ (reference sequence). The CDR3 loop spans 13 amino acids. Trimming cost V 3 bases and J 5 bases, with 10 bases left between them. In DNA, the CDR3 is TGTGCCAGCAGCTTCGACACCGTGGAGACCCAGTACTTC. It codes for CASSFDTVETQYF.

The rearrangement uses TRBV7-9 and TRBJ2-7; D not resolved. Trimming pared 7 bases from V and 3 bases from J, leaving 10 bases between. The CDR3 has 12 amino acids. Germline-derived CDR1 and CDR2 are SEHNR and FQNEAQ (reference sequence). CDR3 sequence reads: CASTPFDYEQYF. In DNA form, the CDR3 reads TGTGCCAGCACCCCTTTTGACTACGAGCAGTACTTC. Looking up the rest from reference TRBV7-9 and TRBJ2-7 gives the full variable domain: DTGVSQNPRHKITKRGQNVTFRCDPISEHNRLYWYRQTLGQGPEFLTYFQNEAQLEKSRLLSDRFSAERPKGSFSTLEIQRTEQGDSAMYLCASTPFDYEQYFGPGTRLTVT.

This chain connects TRBV2 to TRBJ1-5; weak D call: TRBD1 (6 bases). V was clipped by 6 bases and J by 6 bases, with 12 bases between them. CDR3 size: 13 residues. Per germline, CDR1 SNHLY and CDR2 FYNNEI. The CDR3 DNA reads TGTGCCAGCAGGGGGACAACATTTCAGCCCCAGCATTTT. It codes for CASRGTTFQPQHF.

The chain is built from TRBV7-2 and TRBJ2-2; 7 bases map to TRBD2. Germline V gives CDR1 SGHTA, CDR2 FQGNSA. J was trimmed by 6 bases and V by 4 bases; bases with no gene match: 11. The CDR3 has 16 amino acids. For the CDR3, the DNA is TGTGCCAGCAGCTCCCCCGGGACTAACCCCCCCGGGGAGCTGTTTTTT. It specifies CASSSPGTNPPGELFF.

The chain employs TRBV4-1 and TRBJ1-2, with TRBD1 as a possible D gene (6 bases). This CDR3 is built from 14 residues. Per germline, CDR1 MGHRA and CDR2 YSYEKL. Trimming took off 1 base at V and 8 bases at J, with 14 bases between the two ends. This CDR3 reads CASSQALGAQGYTF. For the CDR3, the DNA is TGCGCCAGCAGCCAAGCTTTGGGGGCTCAAGGCTACACCTTC.

The gene calls are TRBV5-5 and TRBJ1-1; 9 bases map to TRBD1. With V trimmed by 4 bases and J by 7 bases, 5 bases remained unmatched. This CDR3 has 13 residues. In germline, CDR1 is SGHKS, CDR2 YYEKEE (reference sequence). The CDR3 DNA follows: TGTGCCAGCAGCCCGGGACAGGGAGTTGAAGCTTTCTTT. Residues: CASSPGQGVEAFF.

J is TRBJ2-1 and V is TRBV6-6; TRBD1 agrees at 7 bases. Per the germline V gene, CDR1 is MNHNY and CDR2 is SVGAGI (reference sequence). This CDR3 is 15 amino acids long. V was clipped by 5 bases and J by 6 bases; unmatched bases: 10. CDR3 sequence: CASSATGVFANEQFF. CDR3 bases: TGTGCCAGCAGTGCCACAGGGGTGTTCGCCAATGAGCAGTTCTTC.

This clone was seen only a few times. This rearrangement joins TRBV7-9 to TRBJ2-1, with D possibly called TRBD1 or TRBD2 (7 bases each). The germline gives CDR1 SEHNR, CDR2 FQNEAQ (reference sequence). V was shortened by 7 bases and J by 7 bases, with 11 bases between the two germline ends. CDR3 length: 12 residues. The CDR3 here is CASNQGGNEQFF. The DNA of the CDR3 is TGTGCCAGCAATCAGGGGGGGAATGAGCAGTTCTTC.

The V and J genes are TRBV28 and TRBJ2-3; 9 bases align to TRBD2. This CDR3 is built from 15 residues. V shed 8 bases, J shed 4 bases, and the junction held 10 bases outside the gene matches. Germline CDR1 MDHEN, CDR2 SYDVKM. CDR3 sequence: CASGPGTSSPDTQYF. CDR3 coding DNA: TGTGCCAGCGGACCCGGGACTAGCAGCCCAGATACGCAGTATTTT.

This chain uses TRBV5-6 with TRBJ1-5; perhaps TRBD1 as D (5 bases). The germline gives CDR1 SGHDT, CDR2 YYEEEE. CDR3 length: 15 amino acids. V lost 2 bases and J 6 bases, leaving 15 bases between the germline ends. The CDR3: CASSFWDPGFQPQHF. CDR3 nucleotide sequence: TGTGCCAGCAGCTTTTGGGACCCCGGGTTTCAGCCCCAGCATTTT.

The chain combines TRBV6-5 with TRBJ2-7, with 11 bases lining up with TRBD1. V gave up 2 bases and J gave up 5 bases; unmatched junction bases: 5. This CDR3 is built from 15 residues. Germline CDR1 is MNHEY and CDR2 is SVGAGI. The CDR3 region is CASSYGWDRGNEQYF. DNA of the CDR3: TGTGCCAGCAGTTACGGGTGGGACAGGGGGAACGAGCAGTACTTC.

The gene calls are TRBV7-2 and TRBJ1-6; D unclear. Trimming stripped 4 bases from V and 0 bases from J, with 10 bases between. Germline V gene sequence: CDR1 SGHTA, CDR2 FQGNSA. The CDR3 runs 16 residues. CDR3 amino acids: CASSSSVSSYNSPLHF. CDR3 bases: TGTGCCAGCAGCTCCTCCGTGAGCTCCTATAATTCACCCCTCCACTTT.